The 32 T cell receptor beta chains below were found in one sample sequenced in a study of CD8 T cells in ankylosing spondylitis. One entry per CDR3 protein, called by TCRdb with MiXCR from the 5' RACE reads. The data show roughly 280,000 distinct CDR3 sequences, with around 19% seen just once and 7.8% held by the top ten. What was sequenced was blood, either unsorted or a sorted T cell fraction (not recorded which). These receptors all stem from a male donor with ankylosing spondylitis or in good health (not recorded which).

This clonotype has a handful of counts. The chain uses TRBV5-1 and TRBJ2-1; 8 positions agree with TRBD2. V gave up 0 bases and J gave up 7 bases; unmatched junction bases: 12. Germline CDR1 is SGHRS and CDR2 is YFSETQ. This CDR3 contains 17 residues. This CDR3 is CASSLGYTSGNGNEQFF. The CDR3 DNA sequence: TGCGCCAGCAGCTTGGGGTATACTAGCGGAAACGGGAATGAGCAGTTCTTC.

The chain combines TRBV7-2 with TRBJ2-3; 10 bases fit TRBD2. This CDR3 has 16 residues. In germline, CDR1 is SGHTA, CDR2 FQGNSA. The ends lost 5 bases at V and 3 bases at J; junction bases unmatched: 8. The CDR3 is CASSPRLAGRTDTQYF. In DNA form, the CDR3 reads TGTGCCAGCAGCCCACGACTAGCGGGCCGTACAGATACGCAGTATTTT.

This clonotype was detected only a few times. This chain links TRBV5-1 with TRBJ2-1; D unresolved. The germline CDR1 and CDR2 sequences are SGHRS and YFSETQ. V was shortened by 0 bases and J by 7 bases, with 14 bases between the two germline ends. The CDR3 sequence is 15 residues long. The CDR3 protein is CASSLAASSSNEQFF. The CDR3 DNA reads as TGCGCCAGCAGCTTGGCCGCAAGCTCCTCGAATGAGCAGTTCTTC.

This clonotype was picked up a small number of times. The genes are TRBV28 and TRBJ2-1, with 9 bases lining up with TRBD1. The CDR3 extends over 15 amino acids. Germline lookup yields CDR1 MDHEN and CDR2 SYDVKM. The V gene end was trimmed by 2 bases and the J gene end by 2 bases; junction bases not matched to a gene: 1. This chain's CDR3 is CASSLTGGPYNEQFF. The CDR3 DNA is TGTGCCAGCAGTTTAACAGGGGGCCCCTACAATGAGCAGTTCTTC.

V is TRBV5-5 and J is TRBJ2-3, with no clear D. This CDR3 spans 16 amino acids. The germline gives CDR1 SGHKS, CDR2 YYEKEE (reference sequence). Trimming left V 4 bases short and J 0 bases short, with 15 bases between. CDR3 sequence: CASSRVVLSSTDTQYF. The CDR3 nucleotides are TGTGCCAGCAGCCGGGTGGTTCTGTCTAGCACAGATACGCAGTATTTT.

The chain links TRBV19 to TRBJ1-1; no clear D. The V end lost 5 bases, the J end lost 3 bases, and 19 bases lay between the germline ends. This CDR3 region has 16 residues. Per germline, CDR1 LNHDA and CDR2 SQIVND (reference sequence). The CDR3 coding sequence is TGTGCCAGTAGTGAGCCCAGAAGGGCTCCGTACACTGAAGCTTTCTTT. This encodes CASSEPRRAPYTEAFF. Combining the CDR3 with reference TRBV19 and TRBJ1-1 gives the whole variable domain DGGITQSPKYLFRKEGQNVTLSCEQNLNHDAMYWYRQDPGQGLRLIYYSQIVNDFQKGDIAEGYSVSREKKESFPLTVTSAQKNPTAFYLCASSEPRRAPYTEAFFGQGTRLTVV.

This clonotype was picked up one time. The chain couples TRBV5-4 to TRBJ2-2; 7 bases match TRBD2. CDR1 is SGHNT and CDR2 is YYREEE in the germline V gene (reference sequence). V was pared by 0 bases and J by 7 bases, with 12 bases of the junction left unmatched. The CDR3 totals 17 residues. CDR3 coding DNA: TGTGCCAGCAGCTTGGTTGTTCCGGGGGGAGTTATCGGGGAGCTGTTTTTT. It specifies CASSLVVPGGVIGELFF.

The CDR3: CASSRGAGQYNEQFF. Written as DNA, the CDR3 is TGTGCCAGCTCCCGAGGGGCGGGACAGTACAATGAGCAGTTCTTC. The rearrangement uses TRBV18 and TRBJ2-1; D may be TRBD1 (7 bases). The CDR3 totals 15 residues. CDR1 and CDR2 (germline): KGHSH, LQKENI. The ends were cut back, 6 bases at V and 4 bases at J, with 16 bases in the middle.

The CDR3 DNA sequence: TGCGCCAGCAGCTTGGCTCCGGGAGGAAAGGATACGCAGTATTTT. This encodes CASSLAPGGKDTQYF. The chain has TRBV5-1 and TRBJ2-3; the match to TRBD2 covers 7 bases. From germline, CDR1 is SGHRS and CDR2 YFSETQ. CDR3 size: 15 residues. Germline trimming cut 0 bases from V and 6 bases from J; bases unmatched to any gene: 7.

This clonotype was counted a few times. The J gene is TRBJ1-2, the V gene TRBV7-8; D gene ambiguous. V dropped 4 bases and J dropped 0 bases, with 9 bases sitting between them. This CDR3 has 14 residues. Germline V CDR1 and CDR2: SGHVS, FQNEAQ. The CDR3 protein is CASSSDGPNYGYTF. The CDR3 nucleotides read TGTGCCAGCAGCTCGGACGGACCTAACTATGGCTACACCTTC.

This clonotype was seen repeatedly, ten times or more. The chain combines TRBV3-1 with TRBJ2-5, with D possibly being TRBD2 (5 bases). V gave up 1 base and J gave up 2 bases, with 14 bases separating them. Germline CDR1 and CDR2: LGHDT and YNNKEL (reference sequence). The CDR3 is 16 residues long. Here the CDR3 reads CASSQAQAGGQETQYF. The CDR3 nucleotides read TGTGCCAGCAGCCAAGCCCAGGCGGGCGGACAAGAGACCCAGTACTTC.

The gene calls are TRBV18 and TRBJ2-7; TRBD1 matches at 7 bases. The CDR3 is made up of 14 amino acids. Losses at the gene ends were 8 bases for V and 5 bases for J; bases not matched to a gene: 12. Germline lookup yields CDR1 KGHSH and CDR2 LQKENI. The CDR3 loop is CASRLTLTGNEQYV. The CDR3 DNA reads TGTGCCAGCCGCCTTACCCTGACAGGGAACGAGCAGTACGTC.

This sequence joins TRBV20-1 and TRBJ2-3, with 8 bases identical to TRBD2. V trimming: 3 bases; J trimming: 2 bases; junction bases outside the gene matches: 4. Per germline, CDR1 DFQATT and CDR2 SNEGSKA (reference sequence). This CDR3 is 14 amino acids long. The CDR3 DNA sequence: TGCAGTGCTAGTAGCGGGGTCTACACAGATACGCAGTATTTT. Residues: CSASSGVYTDTQYF.

The chain couples TRBV4-1 to TRBJ2-1; TRBD1 aligns across 7 bases. After removal of 0 bases from V and 4 bases from J, the junction contained 6 bases not matched to a gene. Germline-derived CDR1 and CDR2 are MGHRA and YSYEKL. The CDR3 consists of 16 residues. The DNA of the CDR3 is TGCGCCAGCAGCCAAGACCGGGACAGCACGTACAATGAGCAGTTCTTC. This codes for CASSQDRDSTYNEQFF.

This chain links TRBV14 with TRBJ2-5; D may be TRBD1 (6 bases). This CDR3 has 15 amino acids. In germline, CDR1 is SGHDN, CDR2 FVKESK. Trimming took 4 bases from V and 5 from J, leaving 17 bases between them. This CDR3 reads CASSPLRGNVETQYF. The DNA for the CDR3 is TGTGCCAGCAGCCCTCTCAGGGGTAACGTCGAGACCCAGTACTTC. The whole variable domain, remainder taken from reference TRBV14 and TRBJ2-5, is EAGVTQFPSHSVIEKGQTVTLRCDPISGHDNLYWYRRVMGKEIKFLLHFVKESKQDESGMPNNRFLAERTGGTYSTLKVQPAELEDSGVYFCASSPLRGNVETQYFGPGTRLLVL.

This clonotype was recorded a few times. The chain combines TRBV12-3 or TRBV12-4 with TRBJ2-1; the match to TRBD1 covers 9 bases. V gave up 6 bases and J gave up 0 bases; unmatched junction bases: 9. The CDR3 spans 17 residues. The CDR3 here is CASRTGQGGFSYNEQFF. DNA for the CDR3: TGTGCCAGCAGGACGGGACAGGGTGGTTTCTCCTACAATGAGCAGTTCTTC.

This clonotype was seen only a few times. DNA of the CDR3: TGCAGTGCCGGTCGGGGGCGGCTCTACAATGAGCAGTTCTTC. Encoded protein: CSAGRGRLYNEQFF. The chain combines TRBV20-1 with TRBJ2-1; D is perhaps TRBD1 or TRBD2 (6 bases each). Germline CDR1 reads DFQATT; CDR2 reads SNEGSKA (reference sequence). Trimming shortened V by 6 bases and J by 3 bases, and 15 bases separated the two germline ends. The CDR3 sequence is 14 residues long.

This clonotype came up a few times. This chain uses TRBV9 with TRBJ1-2; D perhaps matches TRBD1 (5 bases). Trimming pared 0 bases from V and 3 bases from J, leaving 12 bases between. The CDR3 is 15 residues long. Germline CDR1 and CDR2: SGDLS and YYNGEE. CDR3 DNA sequence: TGTGCCAGCAGCGTAGCGGAGGGGCCGTACTATGGCTACACCTTC. It translates to CASSVAEGPYYGYTF. The variable domain in full, with the rest retrieved from reference TRBV9 and TRBJ1-2, is DSGVTQTPKHLITATGQRVTLRCSPRSGDLSVYWYQQSLDQGLQFLIQYYNGEERAKGNILERFSAQQFPDLHSELNLSSLELGDSALYFCASSVAEGPYYGYTFGSGTRLTVV.

This clonotype was seen a few times. This chain uses TRBV12-3 or TRBV12-4 with TRBJ2-3, with TRBD2 identical over 7 bases. The CDR3 sequence is 15 residues long. Losses at the gene ends were 3 bases for V and 3 bases for J; bases not matched to a gene: 6. The CDR3 loop reads CASSLGGRSTDTQYF. The CDR3 nucleotides are TGTGCCAGCAGTTTGGGCGGGAGATCGACAGATACGCAGTATTTT.

This chain connects TRBV5-5 to TRBJ2-2; 10 bases fit TRBD2. CDR1 and CDR2 from the germline V gene are SGHKS and YYEKEE (reference sequence). The CDR3 sequence is 16 residues long. The junction had 6 bases not matched to a gene; V was cut back by 4 bases and J by 3 bases. In DNA form, the CDR3 reads TGTGCCAGCAGCCCACTAGCGGGGAGCTACACCGGGGAGCTGTTTTTT. Protein sequence: CASSPLAGSYTGELFF.

V usage is TRBV6-5 and J usage is TRBJ1-3, with unresolved D. This CDR3 is 15 amino acids long. Trimming stripped 4 bases from V and 0 bases from J, with 10 bases between. Per germline, CDR1 MNHEY and CDR2 SVGAGI. DNA of the CDR3: TGTGCCAGCAGTTTTGAGGGAATCTCTGGAAACACCATATATTTT. It yields the protein CASSFEGISGNTIYF.

The rearrangement links TRBV27 to TRBJ2-4, with 7 nucleotides matching TRBD2. This CDR3 region has 17 residues. Per germline, CDR1 MNHEY and CDR2 SMNVEV (reference sequence). The J segment lost 4 bases and the V segment lost 0 bases, leaving 9 bases of the junction unmatched. The CDR3 is CASSLSMGGQGKNIQYF. The CDR3 nucleotides are TGTGCCAGCAGTTTATCGATGGGAGGGCAGGGAAAAAACATTCAGTACTTC.

The rearrangement links TRBV6-1 to TRBJ2-2, with D perhaps matching TRBD1 (6 bases). The germline CDR1 and CDR2 sequences are MNHNS and SASEGT. V was trimmed by 6 bases and J by 3 bases, leaving 11 bases between them. The CDR3 has 14 residues. CDR3 DNA sequence: TGTGCCAGCAGCACCGGACAGTACACCGGGGAGCTGTTTTTT. This encodes CASSTGQYTGELFF.

The chain uses TRBV6-1 and TRBJ2-7; D is possibly TRBD1 or TRBD2 (5 bases each). Trimming shortened V by 0 bases and J by 3 bases, and 9 bases separated the two germline ends. Germline CDR1 reads MNHNS; CDR2 reads SASEGT. This CDR3 is 14 amino acids long. The DNA for the CDR3 is TGTGCCAGCAGTGAAGCAGGGGACGGCTACGAGCAGTACGTC. Protein sequence: CASSEAGDGYEQYV.

The chain is built from TRBV11-1 and TRBJ2-2; TRBD1 might be the D (5 bases). V was trimmed by 1 base and J by 1 base, leaving 16 bases between them. Germline assignment: CDR1 SGHAT and CDR2 FQDESV (reference sequence). CDR3 length equals 18 residues. The CDR3 sequence: CASSLGGGLVENTGELFF. For the CDR3, the DNA is TGTGCCAGCAGCTTAGGGGGCGGATTAGTCGAGAACACCGGGGAGCTGTTTTTT.

This clonotype was seen many times. The rearrangement uses TRBV20-1 and TRBJ1-4; D remains unclear. V lost 1 base, J lost 5 bases, and 11 bases lay in between. This CDR3 has 14 residues. Germline V CDR1 and CDR2: DFQATT, SNEGSKA (reference sequence). The CDR3 DNA reads TGCAGTGCTAGAGTTTCGTCAGAAAATGAAAAACTGTTTTTT. It is translated as CSARVSSENEKLFF.

The gene calls are TRBV21-1 and TRBJ1-3. TRBV21-1 is given as a pseudogene. The CDR3 runs 12 residues. CDR3 nucleotides: TGTGCCAGCGGCATGACTGGAAACACCATATATTTT. Translating gives CASGMTGNTIYF.

This chain connects TRBV29-1 to TRBJ2-5; D uncertain. V lost 7 bases, J lost 4 bases, and 19 bases lay in between. Germline V gives CDR1 SQVTM, CDR2 ANQGSEA. The CDR3 extends over 14 amino acids. CDR3 in amino acids: CSARAVGLGETQYF. The CDR3 DNA is TGCAGCGCTCGGGCCGTCGGCTTGGGAGAGACCCAGTACTTC.

The chain combines TRBV9 with TRBJ2-5; tentative D call: TRBD2 (6 bases). V was cut by 0 bases and J by 5 bases, with 14 bases left in between. This CDR3 region has 15 residues. Germline V gives CDR1 SGDLS, CDR2 YYNGEE. The CDR3 protein is CASSVGLGRQETQYF. In DNA, the CDR3 is TGTGCCAGCAGCGTAGGATTGGGGAGGCAGGAGACCCAGTACTTC.

This chain joins TRBV20-1 and TRBJ1-1; possibly TRBD1 for D (5 bases). V was cut by 6 bases and J by 4 bases, with 12 bases left in between. Germline values: CDR1 DFQATT, CDR2 SNEGSKA (reference sequence). This CDR3 region has 12 residues. CDR3 region: CSATGGSTEAFF. The DNA of the CDR3 is TGCAGTGCCACCGGGGGGAGCACTGAAGCTTTCTTT.

This clonotype was counted between two and nine times. This sequence joins TRBV10-3 and TRBJ2-3; the D gene is possibly TRBD2 (5 bases). Germline-derived CDR1 and CDR2 are ENHRY and SYGVKD. The CDR3 spans 14 residues. V was pared by 6 bases and J by 10 bases, with 20 bases between. CDR3 loop: CAISVGLAQYPQYF. The DNA of the CDR3 is TGTGCCATCAGCGTCGGACTCGCCCAATACCCGCAGTATTTT.

This clonotype occurred many times. This chain uses TRBV10-3 with TRBJ2-7; weak D call: TRBD1 (6 bases). This CDR3 contains 13 residues. Germline lookup yields CDR1 ENHRY and CDR2 SYGVKD. Deletions cut 8 bases from V and 4 bases from J, with 15 bases between. The CDR3 here is CAIAQGAVYEQYV. The CDR3 region has the DNA TGTGCCATCGCACAGGGAGCGGTTTACGAGCAGTACGTC.